The clone carrying this TCR beta chain was detected a few times. The antigen remains undetermined. These data are taken from a study of T-cell memory formation after mild COVID-19. General study findings and limits: Unconfirmed was the SARS-CoV-2 specificity of second-wave clones that peaked on day 37. Largely, contracting CD4+ clones fell within CM and EM, and contracting CD8+ clones within EMRA. Detection of some responders pre-infection suggested pre-existing cross-reactive memory T cells participated.

The CDR3 sequence is 15 residues long. V was pared by 1 base and J by 4 bases, with 15 bases between. Germline CDR1 SGHRS, CDR2 YFSETQ. Sample barcodes and UMIs were carried by the TCR alpha and TCR beta cDNA libraries that 5'RACE generated with constant-segment primers. MiXCR, run by TCRdb on the 5' RACE reads, gives a single entry per CDR3 protein. Here the sample spans 150,000 or so distinct CDR3 sequences, around 15% being singletons. The J gene is TRBJ2-7, the V gene TRBV5-1; the D gene is possibly TRBD2 (5 bases). Sequencing was carried out using PBMCs or a T cell subset sorted from them (not recorded which). The clonotype comes from an adult woman who had mild COVID-19 (a few samples of this study predate the infection). Cell type and time point are not known. In nucleotides, the CDR3 is TGCGCCAGCAGCTTGTTGGGAGATAAACATTACGAGCAGTACTTC. Translation: CASSLLGDKHYEQYF.